This record looks at one TCR beta chain sequence and its context. Its specificity is not known. The use of a sample-barcoded 5' primer and a J-beta primer mix characterized a second PCR of roughly 6 to 11 cycles. TCRdb re-analysed the 5' RACE reads in MiXCR, keeping a single row per CDR3 protein. The sample has around 1,000,000 distinct CDR3 sequences; less than 45% are singletons. This record belongs to a study of blood T cells in healthy people across ages. Study-wide results and caveats: Donors of long life had a larger count of naive CD4+ cells and greater diversity than aged donors.

This CDR3 comprises 17 residues. Germline trimming cut 4 bases from V and 3 bases from J; bases unmatched to any gene: 10. Germline V gene data show CDR1 as SGHRS and CDR2 as YFSETQ. The specimen sequenced was blood. The chain combines TRBV5-1 with TRBJ2-1, with 10 bases fitting TRBD2. The TCR sequence derives from a man aged 18 to 30 in good health. DNA for the CDR3: TGCGCCAGCAGCAGGGTCCTAGCGGGGGAAAACTACAATGAGCAGTTCTTC. Residues: CASSRVLAGENYNEQFF.